The 32 T cell receptor beta chains given below trace back to one sample, sequenced in a study of CD8+ T cells in alopecia areata. Noted treatment: oral pan-JAK inhibitor, 5-10 mg twice daily. cDNA reverse transcribed from extracted RNA served as the sequencing template. Method: immunoSEQ multiplex PCR; TCRdb's copy keeps in-frame clones and lacks some. The table records 140,000 to 150,000 clones, nearly 55% of them present only once. Source: CD8+ T cells sorted from blood, taken at week 4, from a patient treated with tofacitinib. The source of these receptors is a human donor with alopecia areata.

A note on this clone: Other DNA sequences in this sample translate to the same CDR3. The J gene is TRBJ1-1, the V gene TRBV27; D is possibly TRBD1 (5 bases). The CDR3 runs to 14 residues. V shed 2 bases and J shed 2 bases, with 9 bases lying between them. The germline gives CDR1 MNHEY, CDR2 SMNVEV (reference sequence). The CDR3 nucleotides are TGTGCCAGCAGTTTACCTGGGGCAAACACTGAAGCTTTCTTT. Translation gives CASSLPGANTEAFF.

This clone was seen more than once but under ten times. The rearrangement uses TRBV7-8 and TRBJ2-7; D gene unclear. This CDR3 is built from 14 residues. The V end lost 1 base, the J end lost 2 bases, and 9 bases lay between the germline ends. Germline-derived CDR1 and CDR2 are SGHVS and FQNEAQ. The CDR3 reads CASSLGGYTYEQYF. DNA of the CDR3: TGTGCCAGCAGCTTAGGCGGCTATACCTACGAGCAGTACTTC. Full variable domain (remainder filled in from reference TRBV7-8 and TRBJ2-7): GAGVSQSPRYKVAKRGQDVALRCDPISGHVSLFWYQQALGQGPEFLTYFQNEAQLDKSGLPSDRFFAERPEGSVSTLKIQRTQQEDSAVYLCASSLGGYTYEQYFGPGTRLTVT.

This sequence joins TRBV27 and TRBJ1-6; D perhaps matches TRBD1 (6 bases). V lost 3 bases, J lost 13 bases, and 13 bases lay in between. CDR3 length equals 13 residues. CDR1 MNHEY and CDR2 SMNVEV come from the germline V gene (reference sequence). As DNA, the CDR3 is TGTGCCAGCAGTTTTGGGGGGCAGCTCCCCCTCCACTTT. Translated, it gives CASSFGGQLPLHF.

This clone was seen a few times. V usage is TRBV4-1 and J usage is TRBJ1-2; D ambiguous. This CDR3 spans 14 amino acids. V gave up 0 bases and J gave up 8 bases, with 13 bases separating them. Germline V gives CDR1 MGHRA, CDR2 YSYEKL. In nucleotides, the CDR3 is TGCGCCAGCAGCCAAGAAAAGGTGTTGGAAGGCTACACCTTC. Translation gives CASSQEKVLEGYTF.

J is TRBJ1-2 and V is TRBV7-8; 9 positions agree with TRBD1. The germline V gene encodes CDR1 SGHVS and CDR2 FQNEAQ. This CDR3 has 15 residues. J was trimmed by 8 bases and V by 5 bases; bases with no gene match: 12. CDR3 nucleotide sequence: TGTGCCAGCAGCACAACCCCGGGACAGGGAGACGGCTACACCTTC. Amino acid sequence: CASSTTPGQGDGYTF.

This chain joins TRBV27 and TRBJ2-6; 7 nucleotides agree with TRBD2. CDR3 size: 16 residues. J was trimmed by 0 bases and V by 6 bases; bases with no gene match: 5. CDR1 and CDR2 from the germline V gene are MNHEY and SMNVEV (reference sequence). The CDR3 DNA follows: TGTGCCAGCAGGAAGGGGACTATCTCTGGGGCCAACGTCCTGACTTTC. It is translated as CASRKGTISGANVLTF.

This clone came up a few times. V usage is TRBV19 and J usage is TRBJ2-7; TRBD1 aligns across 11 bases. J gave up 3 bases and V 5 bases, and 3 bases lay outside the gene matches. Germline V lookup: CDR1 LNHDA, CDR2 SQIVND (reference sequence). This CDR3 spans 14 amino acids. The CDR3 protein is CASSPGTGGYEQYF. The CDR3 bases are TGTGCCAGTAGTCCCGGGACAGGGGGCTACGAGCAGTACTTC.

The chain couples TRBV27 to TRBJ1-1; 7 bases map to TRBD1. Germline loops: CDR1 MNHEY, CDR2 SMNVEV (reference sequence). The junction had 7 bases not matched to a gene; V was cut back by 3 bases and J by 0 bases. The CDR3 has 16 residues. The CDR3 region has the DNA TGTGCCAGCAGTTTTTCCCAGGGGGGGATGAACACTGAAGCTTTCTTT. This gives the protein CASSFSQGGMNTEAFF.

The CDR3 region has the DNA TGCGCCAGCAGCTTGGACGGGGGTGCCGGGGAGCTGTTTTTT. This codes for CASSLDGGAGELFF. This chain joins TRBV5-1 and TRBJ2-2; possible D gene TRBD2, 6 bases. The germline CDR1 and CDR2 sequences are SGHRS and YFSETQ. V lost 0 bases to trimming and J lost 6 bases, with 9 bases between them. CDR3 length: 14 amino acids.

This clone was recorded a few times. The chain joins TRBV10-3 to TRBJ1-6; D unresolved. The CDR3 sequence is 17 residues long. Trimming pared 0 bases from V and 7 bases from J, leaving 16 bases between. Germline V lookup: CDR1 ENHRY, CDR2 SYGVKD. The CDR3 nucleotides are TGTGCCATCAGTGAGTCCCTTCTCCCTGTGCCAAATTCACCCCTCCACTTT. Its protein product is CAISESLLPVPNSPLHF.

A note on this clone: The sample contains more than one DNA sequence encoding this CDR3. The chain uses TRBV4-1 and TRBJ2-7, with TRBD1 identical over 7 bases. The V gene's germline CDR1 is MGHRA and CDR2 YSYEKL. V was clipped by 4 bases and J by 7 bases; unmatched bases: 7. The CDR3 sequence is 13 residues long. The CDR3 region has the DNA TGCGCCAGCAGCCGTGACAGGGAAGATGAGCAGTACTTC. Its translation: CASSRDREDEQYF.

This clone turned up a few times. This sample includes further DNA sequences coding for the same CDR3. This chain connects TRBV6-5 to TRBJ1-1, with 9 positions matching TRBD1. The germline CDR1 and CDR2 sequences are MNHEY and SVGAGI. Trimming at V came to 0 bases and at J to 1 base, leaving 3 bases not matched to a gene. The CDR3 length is 16 residues. For the CDR3, the DNA is TGTGCCAGCAGTTACTCTTTGGACAGGGGGAACACTGAAGCTTTCTTT. This codes for CASSYSLDRGNTEAFF.

The chain joins TRBV30 to TRBJ1-5, with 7 bases lining up with TRBD1. The CDR3 runs 15 residues. V shed 2 bases, J shed 5 bases, and the junction held 9 bases outside the gene matches. CDR1 is GTSNPN, CDR2 SVGIG, per germline (reference sequence). The CDR3 is CAWSSDREVDQPQHF. CDR3 sequence (DNA): TGTGCCTGGAGTTCCGACAGGGAGGTCGATCAGCCCCAGCATTTT.

The chain has TRBV7-9 and TRBJ2-5, with D perhaps matching TRBD1 (5 bases). CDR1 is SEHNR, CDR2 FQNEAQ, per germline (reference sequence). Trimming stripped 8 bases from V and 2 bases from J, with 12 bases between. The CDR3 runs 13 residues. The DNA of the CDR3 is TGTGCCAGCGACGACAGTTCTCAAGAGACCCAGTACTTC. This translates into CASDDSSQETQYF.

V gene TRBV5-8 combines with J gene TRBJ1-6, with D uncertain. CDR1 is SGHTS and CDR2 is YDEGEE in the germline V gene. CDR3 length: 15 residues. V lost 4 bases and J 4 bases, leaving 12 bases between the germline ends. In nucleotides, the CDR3 is TGTGCCAGCAGCCAAATGGGTCGGTATAATTCACCCCTCCACTTT. Translation: CASSQMGRYNSPLHF.

This clone was recorded only once. The chain combines TRBV13 with TRBJ2-7, with D unresolved. The germline gives CDR1 PRHDT, CDR2 FYEKMQ (reference sequence). The CDR3 extends over 13 amino acids. Trimming left V 3 bases short and J 3 bases short, with 9 bases between. Here the CDR3 DNA reads TGTGCCAGCAGCTTGAACCAGGTCTACGAGCAGTACTTC. This encodes CASSLNQVYEQYF.

The V gene is TRBV2, the J gene TRBJ1-1; a weak D match, TRBD1 (5 bases). The length of the CDR3 is 12 residues. The V gene's germline CDR1 is SNHLY and CDR2 FYNNEI. V dropped 4 bases and J dropped 5 bases, with 8 bases sitting between them. Here the CDR3 DNA reads TGTGCCAGCAGTGTTGGGGGAACTGAAGCTTTCTTT. Its protein is CASSVGGTEAFF.

The gene calls are TRBV29-1 and TRBJ2-2, with 7 positions matching TRBD2. Germline-derived CDR1 and CDR2 are SQVTM and ANQGSEA. The CDR3 contains 15 residues. Trimming at V came to 7 bases and at J to 2 bases, leaving 10 bases not matched to a gene. The CDR3 DNA reads as TGCAGCGCCACACCAGCGGGGATTAACACCGGGGAGCTGTTTTTT. It specifies CSATPAGINTGELFF.

The chain uses TRBV6-5 and TRBJ2-7; no definite D call. Germline V CDR1 and CDR2: MNHEY, SVGAGI. The ends were cut back, 0 bases at V and 6 bases at J, with 9 bases in the middle. The CDR3 spans 13 residues. The CDR3 region has the DNA TGTGCCAGCAGTTACTCATCGGACGGCGAGCAGTACTTC. Residues: CASSYSSDGEQYF.

The V call is TRBV30, the J call TRBJ2-5; D not resolved. The CDR3 has 15 amino acids. Trimming removed 4 bases from V and 4 bases from J, with 19 bases in between. Germline V CDR1 and CDR2: GTSNPN, SVGIG (reference sequence). This CDR3 is CAWTQKIPAPETQYF. CDR3 coding DNA: TGTGCCTGGACCCAAAAGATCCCTGCTCCAGAGACCCAGTACTTC. The variable domain in full, with the rest retrieved from reference TRBV30 and TRBJ2-5, is SQTIHQWPATLVQPVGSPLSLECTVEGTSNPNLYWYRQAAGRGLQLLFYSVGIGQISSEVPQNLSASRPQDRQFILSSKKLLLSDSGFYLCAWTQKIPAPETQYFGPGTRLLVL.

V gene TRBV7-9 combines with J gene TRBJ2-7, with D perhaps given as TRBD1 or TRBD2 (6 bases each). The germline V gene has CDR1 SEHNR and CDR2 FQNEAQ (reference sequence). The CDR3 extends over 12 amino acids. V was clipped by 6 bases and J by 9 bases, with 15 bases between them. The CDR3: CASRPKGGAQYF. The CDR3 nucleotides are TGTGCCAGCAGGCCAAAGGGGGGTGCGCAGTACTTC.

A remark on this clone: The same CDR3 can be traced to other DNA sequences in this sample. The chain joins TRBV29-1 to TRBJ2-7; 7 bases align to TRBD2. The V gene end was trimmed by 0 bases and the J gene end by 2 bases; junction bases not matched to a gene: 7. This CDR3 contains 15 residues. Germline CDR1 and CDR2: SQVTM and ANQGSEA. The chain's CDR3 is CSVEDLAGETYEQYF. Here the CDR3 DNA reads TGCAGCGTTGAAGATCTCGCGGGGGAAACCTACGAGCAGTACTTC.

The rearrangement uses TRBV7-9 and TRBJ1-2; 8 bases align to TRBD1. The CDR3 is 14 amino acids. The germline CDR1 and CDR2 sequences are SEHNR and FQNEAQ (reference sequence). The V segment lost 4 bases and the J segment 8 bases; nucleotides outside the gene matches: 9. The CDR3 DNA is TGTGCCAGCAGCTCGGGACAGGATTACGGGGGCTACACCTTC. Its translation: CASSSGQDYGGYTF. Full variable domain (remainder filled in from reference TRBV7-9 and TRBJ1-2): DTGVSQNPRHKITKRGQNVTFRCDPISEHNRLYWYRQTLGQGPEFLTYFQNEAQLEKSRLLSDRFSAERPKGSFSTLEIQRTEQGDSAMYLCASSSGQDYGGYTFGSGTRLTVV.

CDR3 sequence (DNA): TGTGCCTGGAGTAGGGGCTATGGCTACACCTTC. Translating it yields CAWSRGYGYTF. The chain has TRBV30 and TRBJ1-2, with a tentative D call TRBD1 (5 bases). Trimming shortened V by 2 bases and J by 4 bases, and 5 bases separated the two germline ends. The CDR3 consists of 11 residues. Germline CDR1 GTSNPN, CDR2 SVGIG (reference sequence).

The chain combines TRBV4-1 with TRBJ1-2; maybe TRBD1 (6 bases). This CDR3 comprises 15 residues. V lost 6 bases and J 5 bases, leaving 19 bases between the germline ends. Per germline, CDR1 MGHRA and CDR2 YSYEKL. This CDR3 reads CASRGVQGGGYGYTF. CDR3 DNA sequence: TGCGCCAGCAGGGGTGTACAGGGTGGCGGATATGGCTACACCTTC.

This clone appeared a few times. This CDR3 is CSVEEGGITEAFF. The CDR3 DNA is TGCAGCGTTGAAGAGGGGGGGATAACTGAAGCTTTCTTT. The V gene is TRBV29-1, the J gene TRBJ1-1; the D gene is possibly TRBD1 (5 bases). The CDR3 has 13 amino acids. Trimming pared 0 bases from V and 5 bases from J, leaving 10 bases between. Germline-derived CDR1 and CDR2 are SQVTM and ANQGSEA.

The chain uses TRBV6-4 and TRBJ2-1; D is undetermined. This CDR3 is 13 amino acids long. V was clipped by 4 bases and J by 4 bases, with 8 bases between them. Germline V CDR1 and CDR2: MRHNA, SNTAGT. The CDR3 reads CASSANLYNEQFF. CDR3 DNA sequence: TGTGCCAGCAGTGCGAATCTATACAATGAGCAGTTCTTC.

The chain has TRBV29-1 and TRBJ1-4; 7 bases line up with TRBD1. V trimming: 4 bases; J trimming: 3 bases; junction bases outside the gene matches: 5. CDR1 SQVTM and CDR2 ANQGSEA come from the germline V gene. There are 14 residues in the CDR3. CDR3 sequence: CSVVDRSANEKLFF. As DNA, the CDR3 is TGCAGCGTTGTGGACAGGAGTGCTAATGAAAAACTGTTTTTT. Full variable domain (rest looked up from reference TRBV29-1 and TRBJ1-4): SAVISQKPSRDICQRGTSLTIQCQVDSQVTMMFWYRQQPGQSLTLIATANQGSEATYESGFVIDKFPISRPNLTFSTLTVSNMSPEDSSIYLCSVVDRSANEKLFFGSGTQLSVL.

The genes are TRBV6-5 and TRBJ2-5; no firm D call. The length of the CDR3 is 14 residues. The germline V and J ends were trimmed by 2 bases and 2 bases, with 9 bases remaining between them. From germline, CDR1 is MNHEY and CDR2 SVGAGI. The CDR3 DNA is TGTGCCAGCAGTTACCCTGACGAGCAAGAGACCCAGTACTTC. This gives the protein CASSYPDEQETQYF.

The V gene is TRBV5-1, the J gene TRBJ1-1, with D unresolved. CDR3 size: 15 residues. Germline V gene lookup returns CDR1 SGHRS and CDR2 YFSETQ. The germline V and J ends were trimmed by 2 bases and 2 bases, with 13 bases remaining between them. CDR3 coding DNA: TGCGCCAGCAGCTTTTATGCGGAGGTAAACACTGAAGCTTTCTTT. The encoded protein is CASSFYAEVNTEAFF.

This chain connects TRBV27 to TRBJ1-1; D perhaps matches TRBD1 (6 bases). Trimming stripped 6 bases from V and 2 bases from J, with 13 bases between. Germline values: CDR1 MNHEY, CDR2 SMNVEV (reference sequence). This CDR3 has 14 residues. This CDR3 is CASRKTGTNTEAFF. CDR3 nucleotides: TGTGCCAGCAGAAAAACAGGGACCAACACTGAAGCTTTCTTT.

This clone was observed a few times. The chain employs TRBV12-5 and TRBJ2-3; D uncertain. This CDR3 region has 16 residues. From germline, CDR1 is LGHNT and CDR2 FRNRAP. V was pared by 0 bases and J by 2 bases, with 12 bases between. CDR3 sequence: CASGLVLRYITDTQYF. The CDR3, as DNA: TGTGCTAGTGGTTTGGTACTTAGGTATATCACAGATACGCAGTATTTT. Using reference TRBV12-5 and TRBJ2-3 for the parts outside the CDR3, the full variable domain is DARVTQTPRHKVTEMGQEVTMRCQPILGHNTVFWYRQTMMQGLELLAYFRNRAPLDDSGMPKDRFSAEMPDATLATLKIQPSEPRDSAVYFCASGLVLRYITDTQYFGPGTRLTVL.